These 28 T cell receptor beta chains share one sample of origin, sequenced in a study of control samples from healthy donors and cancer patients (dated by TCRdb to about 2020). The library relied on the immunoSEQ multiplex PCR assay. The immuneACCESS repertoire file appears here via TCRdb, limited to in-frame rearrangements. These files lack a portion of the clones; in checked studies, under half of the deficit traces to unresolved V genes, and the cause of the others is not known. This sample gives around 68,000 clones in total; about 83% of them show up just once. The ten largest clones take up roughly 14% of the sample. Sequenced material: blood. All receptors derive from a man between 60 and 75 years old in good health.

This chain connects TRBV25-1 to TRBJ1-4, with 10 bases fitting TRBD1. Trimming cost V 5 bases and J 0 bases; bases outside gene matches: 6. The germline gives CDR1 MGHDK, CDR2 SYGVNS. This CDR3 spans 17 amino acids. The CDR3 sequence is CASSPGTGVATNEKLFF. The CDR3 DNA follows: TGTGCCAGCAGTCCCGGGACAGGGGTTGCAACTAATGAAAAACTGTTTTTT.

This chain links TRBV20-1 with TRBJ2-5; no firm D call. The CDR3 is 10 amino acids. V was shortened by 5 bases and J by 4 bases, with 5 bases between the two germline ends. CDR1 DFQATT and CDR2 SNEGSKA come from the germline V gene (reference sequence). CDR3 in amino acids: CSAAIETQYF. For the CDR3, the DNA is TGCAGTGCTGCTATAGAGACCCAGTACTTC.

CDR3 protein: CASSLAGLGARDEQFF. Written as DNA, the CDR3 is TGTGCCAGCAGCTTAGCGGGACTTGGGGCTAGGGATGAGCAGTTCTTC. The rearrangement joins TRBV7-2 to TRBJ2-1; weak D call: TRBD2 (6 bases). The CDR3 is 16 residues long. Germline V gives CDR1 SGHTA, CDR2 FQGNSA. The V end lost 0 bases, the J end lost 8 bases, and 17 bases lay between the germline ends.

Turning to this clone: The junction departs from the called germline gene at one end, perhaps through a read error. This specimen includes other DNA sequences encoding the same CDR3. The chain employs TRBV24-1 and TRBJ2-3, with TRBD2 matching 8 bases. CDR1 and CDR2 from the germline V gene are KGHDR and SFDVKD. The length of the CDR3 is 16 residues. The CDR3 is CATSDRVAGSTDTQYF. For the CDR3, the DNA is TGTGCCACCAGTGATCGGGTAGCGGGGAGCACAGATACGCAATATTTT.

The chain employs TRBV6-2 or TRBV6-3 and TRBJ2-7; D is uncertain. This CDR3 has 12 amino acids. Germline values: CDR1 MNHEY, CDR2 SVGEGT. The ends were cut back, 2 bases at V and 6 bases at J, with 8 bases in the middle. The CDR3 is CASSYPGSEQYF. CDR3 nucleotides: TGTGCCAGCAGTTACCCGGGCTCCGAGCAGTACTTC.

The chain links TRBV21-1 to TRBJ2-1; whether TRBD2, the table's D call, matches the DNA was not checked. TRBV21-1 has pseudogene status. The CDR3 is made up of 18 amino acids. In nucleotides, the CDR3 is TGTGCCAGCAGCAAAGTCAAGAGGTGCGGGAGCTCCTACAATGAGCAGTTCTTC. It specifies CASSKVKRCGSSYNEQFF.

This clone was recorded a few times. The same CDR3 is also encoded by other DNA sequences in this sample. The chain recombines TRBV2 with TRBJ1-1; D is undetermined. This CDR3 contains 13 residues. The germline gives CDR1 SNHLY, CDR2 FYNNEI. Trimming removed 2 bases at V and 2 bases at J, with 6 bases between. In DNA, the CDR3 is TGTGCCAGCAGTGAACTGGAAAACACTGAAGCTTTCTTT. This codes for CASSELENTEAFF.

As for this clone: The junction departs from the called germline gene at one end, perhaps through a read error. The V call is TRBV12-3 or TRBV12-4, the J call TRBJ2-7; D gene uncertain. The CDR3 sequence is 11 residues long. As DNA, the CDR3 is TGTGCCAGCAGTTCCAGTCACGAGCGGTACTTC. This translates into CASSSSHERYF.

The chain joins TRBV4-3 to TRBJ2-5, with 9 bases lining up with TRBD2. The CDR3 spans 16 residues. Germline values: CDR1 LGHNA, CDR2 YSLEER. V lost 1 base to trimming and J lost 5 bases; unmatched junction nucleotides: 8. Written as DNA, the CDR3 is TGCGCCAGCAGCCAAGCGTATACTAGCGGGTGGGAGACCCAGTACTTC. Encoded protein: CASSQAYTSGWETQYF.

The J gene is TRBJ2-3, the V gene TRBV25-1; 9 nucleotides agree with TRBD2. This CDR3 is 15 amino acids long. J lost 6 bases, V lost 6 bases, and 10 bases had no gene match. The germline V gene encodes CDR1 MGHDK and CDR2 SYGVNS. CDR3 DNA sequence: TGTGCCAGCAGCCATGCGGGGGGGGATTTGGATACGCAGTATTTT. Amino acids: CASSHAGGDLDTQYF.

J is TRBJ2-1 and V is TRBV5-1; D might be TRBD1 (5 bases). From germline, CDR1 is SGHRS and CDR2 YFSETQ. V was pared by 5 bases and J by 8 bases, with 11 bases between. This CDR3 comprises 12 residues. CDR3 in DNA: TGCGCCAGCAGGATTGGGGCAGATGAGCAGTTCTTC. Encoded protein: CASRIGADEQFF.

The chain couples TRBV7-9 to TRBJ2-7; 10 positions match TRBD1. Germline CDR1 reads SEHNR; CDR2 reads FQNEAQ (reference sequence). The CDR3 covers 14 residues. Germline trimming cut 5 bases from V and 7 bases from J; bases unmatched to any gene: 8. Written as DNA, the CDR3 is TGTGCCAGCAGCCCACCGGGACAGGGGAGAGAGCAGTACTTC. Amino acids: CASSPPGQGREQYF.

The chain employs TRBV25-1 and TRBJ1-4; D remains unclear. V lost 5 bases to trimming and J lost 7 bases, with 8 bases between them. Per the germline V gene, CDR1 is MGHDK and CDR2 is SYGVNS. This CDR3 is built from 12 residues. The CDR3 spells CASSFSGEKLFF. The CDR3 nucleotides are TGTGCCAGCAGTTTTTCCGGTGAAAAACTGTTTTTT.

This clone was found once. The J gene is TRBJ2-3, the V gene TRBV5-1; the D call may be TRBD1 or TRBD2 (5 bases each). Germline lookup yields CDR1 SGHRS and CDR2 YFSETQ. V was clipped by 8 bases and J by 2 bases, with 15 bases between them. The CDR3 length is 14 residues. CDR3 residues: CASQIGTSTDTQYF. The CDR3 DNA sequence: TGCGCCAGTCAAATAGGGACCTCCACAGATACGCAGTATTTT.

The V and J genes are TRBV6-2 or TRBV6-3 and TRBJ2-5; 9 positions match TRBD1. J lost 5 bases, V lost 6 bases, and 13 bases had no gene match. This CDR3 has 16 residues. CDR1 is MNHEY, CDR2 SVGEGT, per germline. The CDR3 DNA reads TGTGCCAGCAGCCACGCTTTGGGGACAGGGTGGGAGACCCAGTACTTC. It yields the protein CASSHALGTGWETQYF.

This rearrangement joins TRBV5-1 to TRBJ2-5; 11 bases match TRBD2. The CDR3 contains 16 residues. V lost 0 bases to trimming and J lost 5 bases; unmatched junction nucleotides: 6. Looked up from germline, CDR1 is SGHRS and CDR2 is YFSETQ. The CDR3 DNA is TGCGCCAGCAGCTTGGATTTAGCGGGAGGGCCGGAGACCCAGTACTTC. Translated: CASSLDLAGGPETQYF.

This chain connects TRBV19 to TRBJ2-7; maybe TRBD1 (5 bases). Trimming pared 3 bases from V and 2 bases from J, leaving 11 bases between. Germline-derived CDR1 and CDR2 are LNHDA and SQIVND (reference sequence). The CDR3 has 14 residues. The CDR3 is CASSIGRAAYEQYF. In DNA, the CDR3 is TGTGCCAGTAGTATTGGCAGGGCAGCCTACGAGCAGTACTTC.

The gene calls are TRBV27 and TRBJ1-5; D unresolved. The CDR3 loop spans 15 amino acids. Trimming pared 3 bases from V and 2 bases from J, leaving 11 bases between. Per germline, CDR1 MNHEY and CDR2 SMNVEV (reference sequence). The CDR3 here is CASSFRFGGNQPQHF. Written as DNA, the CDR3 is TGTGCCAGCAGTTTCCGTTTCGGGGGCAATCAGCCCCAGCATTTT.

This chain links TRBV11-2 with TRBJ2-7; D is possibly TRBD1 or TRBD2 (5 bases each). Germline CDR1 and CDR2: SGHAT and FQNNGV. V shed 0 bases and J shed 1 base, with 10 bases lying between them. This CDR3 contains 15 residues. CDR3 sequence: CASSLEGDDSYEQYF. The CDR3 bases are TGTGCCAGCAGCTTAGAGGGGGATGATTCCTACGAGCAGTACTTC.

This clone turned up a few times. V is TRBV11-3 and J is TRBJ2-7, with D tentatively TRBD1 (5 bases). Trimming took 0 bases from V and 5 from J, leaving 11 bases between them. This CDR3 has 14 amino acids. The germline V gene encodes CDR1 SGHNT and CDR2 YENEEA. In DNA form, the CDR3 reads TGTGCCAGCAGCTTAGACAGGGCGACCCACGAGCAGTACTTC. Translated: CASSLDRATHEQYF.

Here the CDR3 reads CASSQPGLAGYNEQFF. As DNA, the CDR3 is TGTGCCAGCAGTCAACCGGGACTAGCGGGGTACAATGAGCAGTTCTTC. The chain couples TRBV6-2 or TRBV6-3 to TRBJ2-1; 13 bases align to TRBD2. The germline V gene encodes CDR1 MNHEY and CDR2 SVGEGT. This CDR3 comprises 16 residues. With 5 bases clipped from V and 4 bases from J, the junction kept 5 bases outside the gene matches.

The chain is built from TRBV7-2 and TRBJ2-4; D is uncertain. The CDR3 covers 13 residues. Germline CDR1 reads SGHTA; CDR2 reads FQGNSA. Trimming took off 6 bases at V and 6 bases at J, with 12 bases between the two ends. CDR3: CASSSAGRNIQYF. The CDR3, as DNA: TGTGCCAGCAGTTCAGCTGGAAGAAACATTCAGTACTTC.

The CDR3 DNA follows: TGTGCCAGCTCACCTACGGGACAGGGAGTGGGGGCCAACGTCCTGACTTTC. Its translation: CASSPTGQGVGANVLTF. The genes are TRBV18 and TRBJ2-6, with 9 bases lining up with TRBD1. CDR1 KGHSH and CDR2 LQKENI come from the germline V gene. Germline trimming cut 3 bases from V and 4 bases from J; bases unmatched to any gene: 7. CDR3 size: 17 residues.

The chain links TRBV5-8 to TRBJ1-2, with 7 bases identical to TRBD1. Germline V gene lookup returns CDR1 SGHTS and CDR2 YDEGEE. This CDR3 region has 15 residues. The J segment lost 3 bases and the V segment lost 1 base, leaving 6 bases of the junction unmatched. The chain's CDR3 is CASSLRGQEYYGYTF. The CDR3, as DNA: TGTGCCAGCAGCTTGCGAGGACAGGAGTACTATGGCTACACCTTC.

The chain carries TRBV28 and TRBJ1-2, with D hard to call. In germline, CDR1 is MDHEN, CDR2 SYDVKM. The CDR3 sequence is 11 residues long. Trimming took 3 bases from V and 7 from J, leaving 6 bases between them. The CDR3 protein is CASSLKGGYTF. CDR3 in DNA: TGTGCCAGCAGTTTGAAGGGTGGCTACACCTTC.

The chain has TRBV28 and TRBJ2-3, with D tentatively TRBD1 (6 bases). V was shortened by 4 bases and J by 7 bases, with 15 bases between the two germline ends. This CDR3 comprises 14 residues. Germline V lookup: CDR1 MDHEN, CDR2 SYDVKM. The CDR3, as DNA: TGTGCCAGCAGTTCCCCCGGGACATCTAATACGCAGTATTTT. Its translation is CASSSPGTSNTQYF.

This clone was seen a few times. The genes are TRBV7-2 and TRBJ2-1; either TRBD1 or TRBD2 may fit D (5 bases each). Between the trimmed V and J ends, which lost 5 bases and 1 base, there was a span of 15 bases. The germline CDR1 and CDR2 sequences are SGHTA and FQGNSA. The CDR3 covers 16 residues. The CDR3 reads CASSPQAGVSYNEQFF. The CDR3 DNA is TGTGCCAGCAGCCCACAGGCCGGGGTGTCCTACAATGAGCAGTTCTTC.

The chain employs TRBV3-1 (or the pseudogene TRBV3-2) and TRBJ2-1; the D gene is possibly TRBD2 (6 bases). Trimming pared 8 bases from V and 13 bases from J, leaving 18 bases between. The CDR3 consists of 12 residues. Germline V gives CDR1 LGHDT, CDR2 YNNKEL (reference sequence). Here the CDR3 reads CASASRGSSQFF. The CDR3 bases are TGTGCCAGCGCGTCTCGGGGGTCCTCCCAGTTCTTC.